Sequencing of this T cell receptor beta chain was carried out in a study of blood T cell repertoires in COVID-19 (dated by TCRdb to 2020 to 2021). About the study as a whole: Samples covering the acute and convalescent phases of COVID-19 were provided by collaborators in the United States, Italy and Spain. The prospective study material was composed of cDNA or gDNA derived from T cells, B-cell-depleted T cells, or PBMCs. Subjects who had been exposed to COVID-19, were actively infected with it, or had recovered from it provided the deeply sampled blood TCRbeta repertoires that made up the dataset. A freely available public database, intended as a resource for researchers studying the immune response to SARS-CoV-2, is where the repertoires were released. Samples were obtained from the ongoing ImmuneRACE study (first 160 participants) and from about 1,300 subjects provided by 6 global collaborators. The sample metadata nearly always contained a de-identified subject ID, COVID-19 status, age in years and sex. Where HLA class I and class II types were available, the types were taken from metadata supplied by the sample provider, not from assay-based typing. Broad study findings and their caveats: The quantity of clinical and demographic metadata differed by source and by participant and was supplied without curation.

TCRbeta CDR3 regions were amplified from genomic DNA by means of the immunoSEQ Assay, a bias-controlled multiplex PCR. From the authors' description of their analysis: The number of nucleated cells in each sample was estimated from the amplification of reference gene primers within the assay. To quantify the absolute abundance of each unique TCRbeta CDR3 rearrangement, sequence reads were collapsed and filtered. For each sample, productive Simpson clonality was calculated as the square root of Simpson's diversity index over productive rearrangements. TCRdb provides this immuneACCESS table in a form limited to in-frame rearrangements. Some clones are lacking; in checked studies, under half of them reflect an unresolved V gene, and why the rest are absent is not known. That table gives V, J and clone size, and the DNA gave D and trimming. Recorded for this sample are 200,000 to 300,000 clones; around 86% of them occurred a single time. The ten largest clones capture 9.5% to 15% of the sample.

Collaborating institutions collected whole blood in K2EDTA tubes following their own protocols. For TCRbeta analysis, collaborator samples were shipped as frozen whole blood, as isolated PBMCs, or as DNA extracted from either sample type. The CDR3 runs 16 residues from the cysteine to the phenylalanine. The kept DNA is CDR3 alone, 48 bases in frame from the first base. Via the germline V gene, CDR1 is MNHEY and CDR2 SVGEGT. V is shortened by 6 bases, J by 2 bases, and the region joining them spans 16 bases. Note on this clone: Its binding antigen is unknown. One base away there is no much larger clone; base qualities are not given.

Input material: peripheral blood. The chain links TRBV6-2 or TRBV6-3 with TRBJ2-2; tentative D gene TRBD2, with 6 bases matching. The TCR originated in an older woman with active or convalescent COVID-19. The nucleotide sequence is TGTGCCAGCAGCAAGTCACCGGGACTTAACACCGGGGAGCTGTTTTTT. It translates to CASSKSPGLNTGELFF.